Reported below is one TCR beta chain. This clonotype was recorded many times. Its antigen has not been determined. No clone much larger than this one lies a single base away; base qualities are absent. This sample was taken from a study of T-cell memory formation after mild COVID-19 (dated by TCRdb to the early 2020s). For context, the study as a whole: TCR sequence clusters from the two donors were largely donor specific. Longitudinal TCRalpha and TCRbeta repertoire sequencing tracked T-cell clones expanding and contracting after mild COVID-19 in a couple of donors. The cohort was made up of two young adult volunteers, one female and one male, who were previously healthy. What the study reported, not specific to this receptor: Contracting CD4+ clones appeared mostly in the CM and EM memory subsets, whereas CD8+ clones were enriched in EMRA. The second-wave clones that peaked on day 37 were not confirmed to be SARS-CoV-2 specific. Only a couple of mild cases were covered in the study, and larger cohorts including severe cases with pre-infection samples were considered necessary. Clones that contracted from day 15 to 85 showed balanced CD4/CD8 phenotypes, whereas a second wave of clones that expanded from day 15 to 37 leaned towards CD4+. Some responding clones were detected in pre-infection memory, suggesting pre-existing cross-reactive memory T cells joined the SARS-CoV-2 response.

Ficoll-Paque density gradient centrifugation was the method used to isolate PBMCs. CDR1 and CDR2, per the germline V gene, are MNHNS and SASEGT. From the cysteine up to the phenylalanine, the CDR3 has a length of 14 residues. The sequence is cut down to CDR3 DNA, 42 bases in frame from base 1. The junction carries 10 bases between V and J, which are trimmed by 1 base and 4 bases respectively. Sequenced on an Illumina NovaSeq 6000. Using 5'RACE with constant-segment primers, TCRalpha and TCRbeta cDNA libraries were constructed, with sample barcodes and unique molecular identifiers added in the process. Trizol reagent was used to extract RNA from every sample. Libraries were amplified in two PCR steps, with a second sample barcode and Illumina TruSeq adapters added in the second step. Sequencing of libraries was performed on an Illumina NovaSeq with 2 x 150 bp paired-end reads. From the authors' description of their analysis: With migec v1.2.7, reads were demultiplexed and then collapsed into UMI-guided consensus sequences. Using mixcr v2.1.11, UMI consensuses were aligned to TRA and TRB V and J templates and then assembled into clonotypes. Clonotypes were classified as expanded or contracted when called significant by both edgeR and NoisET, with noise models trained on biological replicates. For edgeR calls, the cutoffs were a false discovery rate-adjusted p below 0.01 and a log2 fold-change threshold of 1. As an exploratory analysis of dynamics, max-normalized trajectories of the 1000 most abundant clonotypes were examined with PCA combined with hierarchical clustering. The CD4 or CD8 phenotype of responding clones was assigned using the separately sequenced CD4+ and CD8+ repertoires. The public reads were reanalyzed by TCRdb: fastp trimming at Q25, MiXCR alignment, in-frame beta chains only. Rows with one shared CDR3 protein collapse into an entry with the most common genes and DNA. TCRdb, not the authors, supplied the V and J calls. Recorded for this sample are some 600,000 distinct CDR3 sequences; 15% to 20% of them occurred a single time. The ten largest make up just over 8% of the sample.

Recombination joined TRBV6-1 with TRBJ1-2; the best D guess is TRBD1, with 5 bases matching. The sample was PBMCs or a T cell subset sorted from them (not recorded which). This clonotype was obtained from an adult woman who had mild COVID-19 (a few samples of this study predate the infection). The sample titles of this study are shuffled in the database, so cell type and time point are left out; the donor was told from shared clones. The nucleotides read TGTGCCAGCAGTGAAGAGGGGCCCCGCTATGGCTACACCTTC. Its product reads: CASSEEGPRYGYTF.